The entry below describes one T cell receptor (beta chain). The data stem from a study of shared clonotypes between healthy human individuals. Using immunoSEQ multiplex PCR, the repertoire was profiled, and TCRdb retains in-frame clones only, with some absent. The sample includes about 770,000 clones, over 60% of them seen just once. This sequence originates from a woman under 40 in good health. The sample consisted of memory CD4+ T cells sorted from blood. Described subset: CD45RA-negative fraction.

DNA of the CDR3: TGTGCCAGCAGTTTTATCGAGTGGGAGGGGAATCAGCCCCAGCATTTT. Protein product: CASSFIEWEGNQPQHF. V is TRBV28 and J is TRBJ1-5; tentatively, D is TRBD1 (5 bases). V shed 3 bases and J shed 4 bases, with 16 bases lying between them. Looked up from germline, CDR1 is MDHEN and CDR2 is SYDVKM. The CDR3 is made up of 16 amino acids.